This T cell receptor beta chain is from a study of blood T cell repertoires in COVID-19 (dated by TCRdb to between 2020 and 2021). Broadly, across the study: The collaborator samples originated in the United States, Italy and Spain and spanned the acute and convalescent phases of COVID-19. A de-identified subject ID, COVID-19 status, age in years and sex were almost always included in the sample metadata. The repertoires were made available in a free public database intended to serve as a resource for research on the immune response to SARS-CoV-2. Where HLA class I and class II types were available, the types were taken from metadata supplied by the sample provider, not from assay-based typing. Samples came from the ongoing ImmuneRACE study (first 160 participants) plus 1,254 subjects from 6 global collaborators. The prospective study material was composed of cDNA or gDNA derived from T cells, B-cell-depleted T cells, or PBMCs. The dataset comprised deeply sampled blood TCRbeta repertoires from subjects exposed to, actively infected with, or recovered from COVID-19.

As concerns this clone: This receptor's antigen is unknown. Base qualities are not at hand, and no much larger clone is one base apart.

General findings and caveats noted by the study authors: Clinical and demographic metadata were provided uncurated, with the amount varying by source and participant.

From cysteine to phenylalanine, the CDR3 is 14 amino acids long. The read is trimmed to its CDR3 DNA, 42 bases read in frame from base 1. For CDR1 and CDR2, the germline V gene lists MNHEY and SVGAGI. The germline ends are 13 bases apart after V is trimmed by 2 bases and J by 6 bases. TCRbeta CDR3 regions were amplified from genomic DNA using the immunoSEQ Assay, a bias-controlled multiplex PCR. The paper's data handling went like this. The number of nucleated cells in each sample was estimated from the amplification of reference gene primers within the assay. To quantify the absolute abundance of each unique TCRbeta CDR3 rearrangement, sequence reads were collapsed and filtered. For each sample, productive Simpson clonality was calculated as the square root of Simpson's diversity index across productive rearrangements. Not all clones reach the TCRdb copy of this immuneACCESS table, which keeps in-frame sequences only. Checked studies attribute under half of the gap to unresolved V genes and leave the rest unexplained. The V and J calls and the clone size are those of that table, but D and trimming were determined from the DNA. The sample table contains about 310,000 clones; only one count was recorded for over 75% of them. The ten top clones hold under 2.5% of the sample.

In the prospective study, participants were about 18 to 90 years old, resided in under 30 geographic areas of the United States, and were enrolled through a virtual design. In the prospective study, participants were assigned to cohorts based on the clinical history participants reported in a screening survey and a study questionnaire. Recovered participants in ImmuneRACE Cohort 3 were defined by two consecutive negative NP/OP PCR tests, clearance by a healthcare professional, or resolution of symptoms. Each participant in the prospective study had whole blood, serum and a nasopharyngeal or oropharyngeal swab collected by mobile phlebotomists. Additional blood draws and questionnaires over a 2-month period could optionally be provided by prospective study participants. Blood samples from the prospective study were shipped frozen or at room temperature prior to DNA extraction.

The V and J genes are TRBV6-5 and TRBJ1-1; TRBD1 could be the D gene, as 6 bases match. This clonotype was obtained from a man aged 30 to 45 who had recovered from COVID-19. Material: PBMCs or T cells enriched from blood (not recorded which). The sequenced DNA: TGTGCCAGCAGTTACAGTCAGGGGACGGCTGAAGCTTTCTTT. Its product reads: CASSYSQGTAEAFF.